A single sample is the source of the 29 T cell receptor beta chains below, sequenced in a study of T-cell memory formation after mild COVID-19. TCRdb re-analysed the 5' RACE reads in MiXCR, keeping a single row per CDR3 protein. The repertoire has about 100,000 distinct CDR3 sequences, 8.5% to 14% of them found once; the top ten carry around 40%. Source material: PBMCs or a T cell subset sorted from them (not recorded which). These receptors originate from a man between 18 and 29 years old who had mild COVID-19 (a few samples of this study predate the infection). Cell type and time point are not known.

This clonotype has only a few counts. The CDR3 DNA is TGTGCCAGCAGCGTAGGCAGTTATAGCAATCAGCCCCAGCATTTT. Residues: CASSVGSYSNQPQHF. The chain carries TRBV9 and TRBJ1-5; D gene ambiguous. The germline V gene has CDR1 SGDLS and CDR2 YYNGEE. This CDR3 has 15 residues. The V and J ends lost 0 bases and 0 bases respectively, with 7 bases between them.

The chain carries TRBV6-2 or TRBV6-3 and TRBJ1-2; TRBD1 aligns across 7 bases. The germline V gene encodes CDR1 MNHEY and CDR2 SVGEGT. V trimming: 4 bases; J trimming: 7 bases; junction bases outside the gene matches: 6. The CDR3 sequence is 13 residues long. The CDR3 region is CASSFQGDGGYTF. Here the CDR3 DNA reads TGTGCCAGCAGTTTCCAGGGGGATGGTGGCTACACCTTC.

This chain joins TRBV12-3 or TRBV12-4 and TRBJ2-3, with TRBD2 matching 14 bases. V trimming: 7 bases; J trimming: 0 bases; junction bases outside the gene matches: 3. The CDR3 consists of 16 residues. The CDR3 protein is CASIGTSGGSTDTQYF. Written as DNA, the CDR3 is TGTGCCAGCATTGGGACTAGCGGGGGCAGCACAGATACGCAGTATTTT.

This chain joins TRBV5-1 and TRBJ2-5; the D is unclear. Trimming shortened V by 3 bases and J by 2 bases, and 14 bases separated the two germline ends. Germline lookup yields CDR1 SGHRS and CDR2 YFSETQ. CDR3 length equals 15 residues. CDR3: CASSSLGREQETQYF. The CDR3 DNA sequence: TGCGCCAGCAGCTCCCTCGGTAGAGAACAAGAGACCCAGTACTTC. The full variable domain, in which reference TRBV5-1 and TRBJ2-5 provide the parts outside the CDR3, is KAGVTQTPRYLIKTRGQQVTLSCSPISGHRSVSWYQQTPGQGLQFLFEYFSETQRNKGNFPGRFSGRQFSNSRSEMNVSTLELGDSALYLCASSSLGREQETQYFGPGTRLLVL.

In its sample, this clonotype was seen many times. DNA for the CDR3: TGTGCCAGCAGCTTGAGGCTAAGGGGAGGCTACACCTTC. It translates to CASSLRLRGGYTF. V gene TRBV7-9 combines with J gene TRBJ1-2; TRBD1 might be the D (5 bases). Germline V lookup: CDR1 SEHNR, CDR2 FQNEAQ (reference sequence). The CDR3 sequence is 13 residues long. V lost 3 bases and J 8 bases, leaving 13 bases between the germline ends.

The chain joins TRBV5-1 to TRBJ2-3; 12 bases are a match to TRBD2. J was trimmed by 2 bases and V by 2 bases; bases with no gene match: 3. There are 16 residues in the CDR3. Germline assignment: CDR1 SGHRS and CDR2 YFSETQ. CDR3 residues: CASSLTSGGYTDTQYF. In nucleotides, the CDR3 is TGCGCCAGCAGCTTAACTAGCGGGGGGTACACAGATACGCAGTATTTT.

The sample holds a few counts of this clonotype. This chain uses TRBV19 with TRBJ1-1, with D unresolved. The CDR3 is made up of 14 amino acids. V dropped 8 bases and J dropped 0 bases, with 13 bases sitting between them. The V gene's germline CDR1 is LNHDA and CDR2 SQIVND (reference sequence). The CDR3 reads CASERHPLNTEAFF. CDR3 in DNA: TGTGCCAGTGAGAGGCATCCTCTGAACACTGAAGCTTTCTTT.

The rearrangement links TRBV20-1 to TRBJ2-7; 12 bases agree with TRBD2. The CDR3 runs 16 residues. Germline trimming cut 5 bases from V and 0 bases from J; bases unmatched to any gene: 8. The germline V gene has CDR1 DFQATT and CDR2 SNEGSKA (reference sequence). The CDR3 DNA sequence: TGCAGTGCTCTTGGACTAGCGGGGACCATCTCCTACGAGCAGTACTTC. Translation: CSALGLAGTISYEQYF.

This clonotype was found a few times. This chain links TRBV28 with TRBJ1-2; D gene ambiguous. V lost 11 bases, J lost 4 bases, and 20 bases lay in between. The germline V gene has CDR1 MDHEN and CDR2 SYDVKM. The length of the CDR3 is 14 residues. As DNA, the CDR3 is TGTGCCCACGCCCCCGCCTTCGGAGGCTATGGCTACACCTTC. Translation gives CAHAPAFGGYGYTF.

CDR3: CASEQPTQGEAYEQYF. The DNA for the CDR3 is TGTGCCAGCGAGCAACCAACGCAGGGGGAGGCCTACGAGCAGTACTTC. This chain joins TRBV7-3 and TRBJ2-7; tentatively, D is TRBD1 (7 bases). Germline V gene lookup returns CDR1 SGHTA and CDR2 FQGTGA. Trimming removed 8 bases from V and 2 bases from J, with 22 bases in between. This CDR3 is 16 amino acids long.

This clonotype was seen a few times. CDR3 in DNA: TGTGCCACAGAGGAGGAGAACACCGGGGAGCTGTTTTTT. It encodes CATEEENTGELFF. The chain combines TRBV7-8 with TRBJ2-2, with D possibly TRBD2 on 5 matching bases. There are 13 residues in the CDR3. Germline V lookup: CDR1 SGHVS, CDR2 FQNEAQ. Trimming took 10 bases from V and 1 from J, leaving 10 bases between them.

The chain uses TRBV19 and TRBJ2-1, with a weak D call TRBD1 (5 bases). The CDR3 runs to 15 residues. V dropped 5 bases and J dropped 0 bases, with 11 bases sitting between them. The germline gives CDR1 LNHDA, CDR2 SQIVND (reference sequence). The CDR3 nucleotides are TGTGCCAGTAGTGTGACAGTGAGCTCCTACAATGAGCAGTTCTTC. Its protein product is CASSVTVSSYNEQFF.

The V and J genes are TRBV5-1 and TRBJ2-1, with 11 bases identical to TRBD2. Germline V CDR1 and CDR2: SGHRS, YFSETQ. Trimming took 4 bases from V and 5 from J; bases not matched to a gene: 8. CDR3 size: 16 residues. The CDR3 spells CASSRSLAGAHNEQFF. The DNA of the CDR3 is TGCGCCAGCAGCCGATCACTAGCGGGGGCCCACAATGAGCAGTTCTTC.

The chain joins TRBV29-1 to TRBJ2-5; 8 bases line up with TRBD1. Germline V CDR1 and CDR2: SQVTM, ANQGSEA. The J segment lost 5 bases and the V segment lost 3 bases, leaving 8 bases of the junction unmatched. The CDR3 runs to 14 residues. The CDR3: CSVDSRGQRETQYF. In nucleotides, the CDR3 is TGCAGCGTTGACTCCAGGGGGCAGAGGGAGACCCAGTACTTC.

J is TRBJ2-2 and V is TRBV7-8; no clear D. CDR1 is SGHVS, CDR2 FQNEAQ, per germline. The V and J ends lost 1 base and 1 base respectively, with 7 bases between them. The CDR3 is made up of 15 amino acids. In DNA form, the CDR3 reads TGTGCCAGCAGCTTAGGCTCAGGGAACACCGGGGAGCTGTTTTTT. As protein: CASSLGSGNTGELFF.

V usage is TRBV4-1 and J usage is TRBJ2-2, with D possibly being TRBD2 (7 bases). CDR1 and CDR2 (germline): MGHRA, YSYEKL. This CDR3 has 15 residues. Between the trimmed V and J ends, which lost 2 bases and 5 bases, there was a span of 12 bases. CDR3 DNA: TGCGCCAGCAGCCAACGGGGGGCGCAGACCGGGGAGCTGTTTTTT. It specifies CASSQRGAQTGELFF.

The chain recombines TRBV5-1 with TRBJ2-3; 8 nucleotides align to TRBD1. Germline loops: CDR1 SGHRS, CDR2 YFSETQ. CDR3 length: 16 residues. V shed 0 bases and J 3 bases; nucleotides not matched to a gene: 6. The CDR3 DNA reads TGCGCCAGCAGCTTGGTCGTAGGACAGGGAACAGATACGCAGTATTTT. Translated: CASSLVVGQGTDTQYF.

The CDR3 nucleotides are TGCGCCAGCAGCCCCCTGGCAGGGGAGCTGTTTTTT. Amino acids: CASSPLAGELFF. This rearrangement joins TRBV4-3 to TRBJ2-2; no clear D. CDR1 is LGHNA and CDR2 is YSLEER in the germline V gene. The CDR3 totals 12 residues. V was shortened by 4 bases and J by 8 bases, with 8 bases between the two germline ends.

This clonotype was recorded at least ten times. The CDR3 region is CASSAAMKETQYF. For the CDR3, the DNA is TGTGCCAGCAGCGCAGCCATGAAAGAGACCCAGTACTTC. This chain uses TRBV9 with TRBJ2-5; D gene uncertain. This CDR3 contains 13 residues. The germline V gene encodes CDR1 SGDLS and CDR2 YYNGEE. V dropped 3 bases and J dropped 3 bases, with 9 bases sitting between them.

This clonotype showed up just a few times. This rearrangement joins TRBV5-4 to TRBJ2-2, with D uncertain. The CDR3 spans 12 residues. The V gene's germline CDR1 is SGHNT and CDR2 YYREEE (reference sequence). V shed 6 bases and J shed 7 bases, with 10 bases lying between them. In DNA, the CDR3 is TGTGCCAGCACCACGTCCGGCGGGGAGCTGTTTTTT. Its protein product is CASTTSGGELFF.

The chain couples TRBV11-2 to TRBJ2-7; D not certain. The V and J ends lost 3 bases and 5 bases respectively, with 5 bases between them. Germline V gene lookup returns CDR1 SGHAT and CDR2 FQNNGV. The CDR3 length is 11 residues. Written as DNA, the CDR3 is TGTGCCAGCAGCTTTAGGAACGAGCAGTACTTC. Translated: CASSFRNEQYF.

The V call is TRBV4-3, the J call TRBJ2-6, with D uncertain. V lost 1 base to trimming and J lost 0 bases, with 4 bases between them. The V gene's germline CDR1 is LGHNA and CDR2 YSLEER. The CDR3 runs 15 residues. The CDR3 sequence is CASSQVPSGANVLTF. CDR3 DNA sequence: TGCGCCAGCAGCCAAGTGCCCTCTGGGGCCAACGTCCTGACTTTC.

The rearrangement links TRBV30 to TRBJ1-1; D is unclear. The germline gives CDR1 GTSNPN, CDR2 SVGIG (reference sequence). V was clipped by 5 bases and J by 2 bases, with 12 bases between them. The CDR3 spans 13 residues. CDR3 residues: CAWGPTGNTEAFF. The CDR3 DNA reads as TGTGCCTGGGGGCCTACGGGAAACACTGAAGCTTTCTTT.

This clonotype came up many times. DNA for the CDR3: TGTGCCAGCAGCTTAGGAGGTTCCGGGGAGCTGTTTTTT. Encoded protein: CASSLGGSGELFF. The chain has TRBV7-9 and TRBJ2-2; D gene ambiguous. There are 13 residues in the CDR3. Germline V gene lookup returns CDR1 SEHNR and CDR2 FQNEAQ (reference sequence). Trimming took 1 base from V and 6 from J, leaving 6 bases between them.

V usage is TRBV7-2 and J usage is TRBJ1-2; no clear D gene. Between the trimmed V and J ends, which lost 2 bases and 2 bases, there was a span of 9 bases. This CDR3 has 14 amino acids. Germline lookup yields CDR1 SGHTA and CDR2 FQGNSA. As DNA, the CDR3 is TGTGCCAGCAGCTTAACCCCTCGAAACTATGGCTACACCTTC. Translated: CASSLTPRNYGYTF.

This clonotype was recorded a few times. This chain links TRBV6-5 with TRBJ2-2; a possible D gene is TRBD2 (6 bases). CDR1 is MNHEY and CDR2 is SVGAGI in the germline V gene. CDR3 length equals 16 residues. The V gene lost 2 bases and the J gene lost 2 bases, with 12 bases spanning the gap. The CDR3 DNA reads as TGTGCCAGCAGTTACGGGCAGGGAGGAAACACCGGGGAGCTGTTTTTT. This encodes CASSYGQGGNTGELFF.

V gene TRBV7-9 combines with J gene TRBJ2-7; the D is unclear. Germline V gives CDR1 SEHNR, CDR2 FQNEAQ (reference sequence). This CDR3 is built from 11 residues. V lost 5 bases, J lost 4 bases, and 6 bases lay in between. The CDR3 region is CASSREYEQYV. Written as DNA, the CDR3 is TGTGCCAGCAGCCGTGAGTACGAGCAGTACGTC.

This clonotype came up many times. This chain uses TRBV5-1 with TRBJ1-1; a possible D gene is TRBD1 (6 bases). The germline V and J ends were trimmed by 2 bases and 1 base, with 9 bases remaining between them. The V gene's germline CDR1 is SGHRS and CDR2 YFSETQ. CDR3 length: 14 amino acids. The CDR3 protein is CASSFTRGNTEAFF. The CDR3 region has the DNA TGCGCCAGCAGCTTTACCAGGGGGAACACTGAAGCTTTCTTT.

The V call is TRBV10-3, the J call TRBJ2-7, with D perhaps TRBD1 or TRBD2 (5 bases each). Trimming pared 11 bases from V and 9 bases from J, leaving 29 bases between. The CDR3 length is 15 residues. Germline V CDR1 and CDR2: ENHRY, SYGVKD. The CDR3 nucleotides read TGTGCCGTCTCCCGCCCGAGGGGCGAGTTTAGCGCGCAGTACTTC. It translates to CAVSRPRGEFSAQYF.